One and the same sample provided the 9 T cell receptor beta chains below, sequenced in a study of persistence of HIV-infected CD4 T cells. Anti-CD3/anti-CD28 beads served as a nonspecific positive control stimulus. CD4+ T cells upregulating both CD40 ligand and CD69 were sorted as responding cells. Sequencing used immunoSEQ version 4 in survey mode. Using immunoSEQ multiplex PCR, the repertoire was profiled, and TCRdb retains in-frame clones only, with some absent. The sample records under 50,000 clones, 75% to 90% being singletons. Antigen specificity for these receptors is unknown. This material consisted of CD4+ T cells sorted from PBMCs after roughly 20-hour stimulation, taken from a patient who received antiretroviral therapy. Source of these receptors: an adult woman with HIV who was CMV-seropositive.

The chain couples TRBV7-2 to TRBJ2-5, with 7 bases identical to TRBD2. CDR1 is SGHTA, CDR2 FQGNSA, per germline. There are 15 residues in the CDR3. J was trimmed by 3 bases and V by 1 base; bases with no gene match: 5. Here the CDR3 reads CASSLVFAGEETQYF. CDR3 DNA: TGTGCCAGCAGCTTAGTTTTCGCGGGGGAAGAGACCCAGTACTTC. Full variable domain (outside the CDR3, taken from reference TRBV7-2 and TRBJ2-5): GAGVSQSPSNKVTEKGKDVELRCDPISGHTALYWYRQSLGQGLEFLIYFQGNSAPDKSGLPSDRFSAERTGGSVSTLTIQRTQQEDSAVYLCASSLVFAGEETQYFGPGTRLLVL.

The gene calls are TRBV6-5 and TRBJ1-3, with 7 bases fitting TRBD1. The CDR3 runs 16 residues. The germline CDR1 and CDR2 sequences are MNHEY and SVGAGI. Losses at the gene ends were 0 bases for V and 2 bases for J; bases not matched to a gene: 4. The chain's CDR3 is CASSYSRGLTGNTIYF. The CDR3 DNA reads as TGTGCCAGCAGTTACTCGAGGGGGCTAACTGGAAACACCATATATTTT.

The CDR3 here is CATSSGTFNQPQHF. The CDR3 nucleotides are TGTGCCACCAGCAGCGGGACATTTAATCAGCCCCAGCATTTT. The chain links TRBV15 to TRBJ1-5, with a weak D call TRBD1 (6 bases). Looked up from germline, CDR1 is LNHNV and CDR2 is YYDKDF (reference sequence). This CDR3 is 14 amino acids long. V lost 3 bases and J lost 4, with 10 bases in between.

This clone was seen more than once but under ten times. The chain recombines TRBV15 with TRBJ1-2; D possibly corresponds to TRBD1 (5 bases). Trimming left V 5 bases short and J 8 bases short, with 18 bases between. The CDR3 has 14 amino acids. Germline lookup yields CDR1 LNHNV and CDR2 YYDKDF (reference sequence). The CDR3 spells CATSGTGGIMGYTF. In nucleotides, the CDR3 is TGTGCCACCAGCGGGACGGGAGGTATCATGGGCTACACCTTC.

This chain joins TRBV5-6 and TRBJ1-5; D may be TRBD1 (5 bases). Trimming pared 0 bases from V and 6 bases from J, leaving 19 bases between. Germline V gene lookup returns CDR1 SGHDT and CDR2 YYEEEE. The CDR3 totals 17 residues. The CDR3 sequence is CASSLGRDSWGVQPQHF. The DNA of the CDR3 is TGTGCCAGCAGCTTGGGGCGGGACTCCTGGGGGGTTCAGCCCCAGCATTTT.

This clone came up a few times. V and J are TRBV19 and TRBJ2-7; 8 bases are a match to TRBD1. Trimming at V came to 5 bases and at J to 3 bases, leaving 3 bases not matched to a gene. CDR3 size: 13 residues. CDR1 is LNHDA, CDR2 SQIVND, per germline (reference sequence). The chain's CDR3 is CASSQGASYEQYF. For the CDR3, the DNA is TGTGCCAGTAGTCAGGGGGCGAGCTACGAGCAGTACTTC.

The chain combines TRBV10-3 with TRBJ2-1; 8 bases are shared with TRBD2. Germline loops: CDR1 ENHRY, CDR2 SYGVKD. V shed 4 bases, J shed 7 bases, and the junction held 9 bases outside the gene matches. The length of the CDR3 is 15 residues. The CDR3 spells CAISGGVGTSNEQFF. The CDR3 bases are TGTGCCATCAGTGGAGGGGTCGGGACTAGTAATGAGCAGTTCTTC.

About this clone itself: One junction end does not reproduce the germline sequence, and a read error may be involved. The chain recombines TRBV6-1 with TRBJ2-4; D remains ambiguous. Germline V gene sequence: CDR1 MNHNS, CDR2 SASEGT. There are 12 residues in the CDR3. CDR3 protein: CASSEGRTSQNF. The CDR3 DNA is TGTGCCAGCAGTGAGGGTAGAACATCTCAAAACTTC.

V and J are TRBV18 and TRBJ2-5; TRBD2 matches at 12 bases. Germline V gene data show CDR1 as KGHSH and CDR2 as LQKENI. CDR3 length: 19 amino acids. With 3 bases clipped from V and 5 bases from J, the junction kept 16 bases outside the gene matches. CDR3 sequence: CASSPRILTTSGGVETQYF. As DNA, the CDR3 is TGTGCCAGCTCACCGCGCATTCTAACGACTAGCGGGGGCGTGGAGACCCAGTACTTC.